This T cell receptor beta chain was captured by sequencing in a study of T-cell reconstitution after alpha-beta-depleted transplantation in children. This clonotype was detected ten times or more. Its specificity is not known. The library targeted TCRbeta and was prepared with unique molecular identifiers. TCRdb processed the PCR reads anew with MiXCR; each CDR3 protein has one entry. The sample holds approximately 650,000 distinct CDR3 sequences, roughly 14% seen once. Study results and limitations: The origin of high day-60 TCRbeta diversity in some patients lay in surviving recipient T cells and thymic progenitors.

The clonotype originates from a girl aged 2-10 years with congenital amegakaryocytic thrombocytopenia, due to receive a stem cell transplant. The specimen was PBMCs, collected before TCRalphabeta/CD19-depleted stem cell transplant.

CDR3 nucleotide sequence: TGTGCCAGCAGTTTTGAGTTCGAGCAGTACTTC. Its protein is CASSFEFEQYF. This chain joins TRBV12-3 or TRBV12-4 and TRBJ2-7; no clear D. The length of the CDR3 is 11 residues. Trimming stripped 3 bases from V and 6 bases from J, with 6 bases between.